This TCR beta chain was found in a study of blood T cell repertoires in COVID-19. From germline, CDR1 is SGHDT and CDR2 YYEEEE. This CDR3 comprises 16 residues. V was pared by 4 bases and J by 1 base, with 18 bases between. TCRdb's copy holds only in-frame clones and misses some; the assay was immunoSEQ multiplex PCR. This sample carries roughly 240,000 clones, around four fifths of them seen once, and the ten largest clones take about 4.3%. Sequenced input: peripheral blood. The rearrangement uses TRBV5-6 and TRBJ2-7, with D possibly being TRBD1 or TRBD2 (7 bases each). This clonotype originated in a man in his 60s who had recovered from COVID-19. DNA of the CDR3: TGTGCCAGCAGCATGGGGAGGGGGCTTATTTCCTACGAGCAGTACTTC. Protein: CASSMGRGLISYEQYF.